The 27 T cell receptor beta chains below all came from one sample that was sequenced in a study of blood T cell repertoires in COVID-19 (dated by TCRdb to about 2020). The library was made by the immunoSEQ multiplex PCR assay. The source is immuneACCESS, and TCRdb retained only in-frame sequences with V and J called. Part of the clones is not carried over; for the studies checked, unresolved V genes explain less than half of this, and the remainder is unexplained. Across this sample there are 110,000 to 150,000 clones, with roughly 84% seen only once. 35% to 45% of the sample is taken by the ten largest. The sequenced sample consisted of peripheral blood. These receptors all come from a human donor in a cohort sampled during active COVID-19.

The DNA of the CDR3 is TGTGCCAGCAGCTACCGACTGGGGCCAGAATACGAGCAGTACGTC. This encodes CASSYRLGPEYEQYV. The chain links TRBV7-2 to TRBJ2-7; D perhaps matches TRBD1 (5 bases). The germline gives CDR1 SGHTA, CDR2 FQGNSA. The length of the CDR3 is 15 residues. V lost 4 bases to trimming and J lost 4 bases, with 17 bases between them.

V and J are TRBV2 and TRBJ1-6; a weak D match, TRBD1 (5 bases). This CDR3 contains 14 residues. Trimming pared 3 bases from V and 7 bases from J, leaving 10 bases between. CDR1 is SNHLY and CDR2 is FYNNEI in the germline V gene. The CDR3 DNA is TGTGCCAGCAGTGATCGGGGGACGAATTCACCCCTCCACTTT. As protein: CASSDRGTNSPLHF.

This rearrangement joins TRBV9 to TRBJ1-1; D call uncertain. Germline V CDR1 and CDR2: SGDLS, YYNGEE. The CDR3 has 13 amino acids. Trimming took 0 bases from V and 8 from J, leaving 11 bases between them. CDR3: CASSVVVAGEAFF. CDR3 coding DNA: TGTGCCAGCAGCGTAGTCGTGGCAGGAGAAGCTTTCTTT. Full variable domain (outside the CDR3, taken from reference TRBV9 and TRBJ1-1): DSGVTQTPKHLITATGQRVTLRCSPRSGDLSVYWYQQSLDQGLQFLIQYYNGEERAKGNILERFSAQQFPDLHSELNLSSLELGDSALYFCASSVVVAGEAFFGQGTRLTVV.

The chain couples TRBV10-3 to TRBJ2-1; 14 bases map to TRBD2. V shed 7 bases and J 9 bases; nucleotides not matched to a gene: 5. Germline V gene lookup returns CDR1 ENHRY and CDR2 SYGVKD. The CDR3 extends over 14 amino acids. CDR3 DNA: TGTGCCATCATGGGACTAGCGGGAGCTAGTGAGCAGTTCTTC. Amino acids: CAIMGLAGASEQFF.

The chain couples TRBV30 to TRBJ1-1; the match to TRBD1 covers 9 bases. The V gene's germline CDR1 is GTSNPN and CDR2 SVGIG (reference sequence). This CDR3 comprises 15 residues. V gave up 6 bases and J gave up 3 bases; unmatched junction bases: 11. The CDR3 DNA is TGTGCCTGCCATTCCGGACAGGGGCCGGACACTGAAGCTTTCTTT. Translation gives CACHSGQGPDTEAFF. Using reference TRBV30 and TRBJ1-1 for the parts outside the CDR3, the full variable domain is SQTIHQWPATLVQPVGSPLSLECTVEGTSNPNLYWYRQAAGRGLQLLFYSVGIGQISSEVPQNLSASRPQDRQFILSSKKLLLSDSGFYLCACHSGQGPDTEAFFGQGTRLTVV.

V usage is TRBV28 and J usage is TRBJ1-1; D might be TRBD1 (5 bases). V dropped 3 bases and J dropped 4 bases, with 21 bases sitting between them. The CDR3 loop spans 17 amino acids. Germline V gene data show CDR1 as MDHEN and CDR2 as SYDVKM. CDR3 nucleotide sequence: TGTGCCAGCAGTTTTGTGCGGGGGTCCGGTCCAAGCACTGAAGCTTTCTTT. Translating gives CASSFVRGSGPSTEAFF.

This sequence joins TRBV19 and TRBJ1-6; maybe TRBD1 (6 bases). The CDR3 is 14 residues long. The germline V and J ends were trimmed by 6 bases and 9 bases, with 15 bases remaining between them. The germline V gene encodes CDR1 LNHDA and CDR2 SQIVND (reference sequence). DNA of the CDR3: TGTGCCAGTAGCACGGGACACCTAGCTTCACCCCTCCACTTT. Residues: CASSTGHLASPLHF.

This chain connects TRBV6-1 to TRBJ2-3, with D perhaps TRBD2 (6 bases). The CDR3 is made up of 14 amino acids. Germline lookup yields CDR1 MNHNS and CDR2 SASEGT. Trimming took 3 bases from V and 6 from J, leaving 13 bases between them. CDR3 sequence: CASSDFRGRDTQYF. The CDR3 nucleotides read TGTGCCAGCAGTGATTTCCGAGGGAGGGATACGCAGTATTTT.

The chain recombines TRBV3-1 (or the pseudogene TRBV3-2) with TRBJ2-3; 8 nucleotides line up with TRBD2. The germline gives CDR1 LGHDT, CDR2 YNNKEL (reference sequence). Trimming cost V 0 bases and J 1 base; bases outside gene matches: 9. The CDR3 is 18 residues long. CDR3 residues: CASSQDPPGRGGTDTQYF. In DNA, the CDR3 is TGTGCCAGCAGCCAAGATCCCCCCGGGCGGGGGGGCACAGATACGCAGTATTTT.

A remark on this clone: Additional DNA sequences in this sample encode the identical CDR3. V and J are TRBV19 and TRBJ1-4, with D possibly TRBD1 on 5 matching bases. CDR1 is LNHDA and CDR2 is SQIVND in the germline V gene (reference sequence). This CDR3 comprises 14 residues. V lost 1 base and J 7 bases, leaving 10 bases between the germline ends. The CDR3 here is CASSIGQGGEKLFF. As DNA, the CDR3 is TGTGCCAGTAGTATAGGCCAGGGCGGTGAAAAACTGTTTTTT.

The V gene is TRBV9, the J gene TRBJ2-1; the D gene is possibly TRBD2 (6 bases). Germline CDR1 reads SGDLS; CDR2 reads YYNGEE. The CDR3 totals 17 residues. V was shortened by 0 bases and J by 4 bases, with 17 bases between the two germline ends. The CDR3 is CASSVGGMREAYNEQFF. The CDR3 nucleotides are TGTGCCAGCAGCGTAGGCGGGATGAGGGAGGCTTACAATGAGCAGTTCTTC.

The chain couples TRBV10-2 to TRBJ2-6; 9 bases align to TRBD1. This CDR3 is built from 16 residues. Germline CDR1 reads WSHSY; CDR2 reads SAAADI. V lost 7 bases to trimming and J lost 4 bases; unmatched junction nucleotides: 8. Here the CDR3 reads CASTKSGTGGANVLTF. In DNA, the CDR3 is TGCGCCAGCACTAAATCCGGGACAGGGGGGGCCAACGTCCTGACTTTC.

The chain has TRBV19 and TRBJ1-5, with D unclear. Trimming left V 9 bases short and J 0 bases short, with 15 bases between. CDR3 size: 15 residues. Germline V gene data show CDR1 as LNHDA and CDR2 as SQIVND (reference sequence). The CDR3 bases are TGTGCCAGCTCCGACACCTTTTATAGCAATCAGCCCCAGCATTTT. Translating it yields CASSDTFYSNQPQHF.

The gene calls are TRBV2 and TRBJ1-1; D remains ambiguous. Looked up from germline, CDR1 is SNHLY and CDR2 is FYNNEI. The CDR3 length is 13 residues. V was cut by 7 bases and J by 0 bases, with 9 bases left in between. The CDR3, as DNA: TGTGCCAGCAAGCAGGTCCTGAACACTGAAGCTTTCTTT. It is translated as CASKQVLNTEAFF.

The chain has TRBV7-2 and TRBJ2-7; possibly TRBD2 for D (6 bases). The CDR3 loop spans 14 amino acids. Germline CDR1 SGHTA, CDR2 FQGNSA. Deletions cut 1 base from V and 2 bases from J, with 9 bases between. The CDR3 DNA is TGTGCCAGCAGCTTAGAGCCGGGGGCCTACGAGCAGTACTTC. Protein product: CASSLEPGAYEQYF. Using reference TRBV7-2 and TRBJ2-7 for the parts outside the CDR3, the full variable domain is GAGVSQSPSNKVTEKGKDVELRCDPISGHTALYWYRQSLGQGLEFLIYFQGNSAPDKSGLPSDRFSAERTGGSVSTLTIQRTQQEDSAVYLCASSLEPGAYEQYFGPGTRLTVT.

V gene TRBV3-1 (or the pseudogene TRBV3-2) combines with J gene TRBJ1-3, with no clear D. The CDR3 runs 16 residues. Trimming stripped 4 bases from V and 0 bases from J, with 13 bases between. Germline assignment: CDR1 LGHDT and CDR2 YNNKEL (reference sequence). The CDR3 is CASSPLGSSSGNTIYF. DNA of the CDR3: TGTGCCAGCAGCCCTCTGGGCTCCAGCTCTGGAAACACCATATATTTT.

The rearrangement links TRBV5-1 to TRBJ1-1; 8 bases align to TRBD1. The CDR3 has 13 amino acids. From germline, CDR1 is SGHRS and CDR2 YFSETQ. Trimming removed 5 bases from V and 11 bases from J; junction bases left unmatched: 11. As DNA, the CDR3 is TGCGCCAGCAGAACTGGGACAGGCCGGGAGGCTTTCTTT. Its translation is CASRTGTGREAFF.

The V and J genes are TRBV3-1 (or the pseudogene TRBV3-2) and TRBJ2-3; 12 positions agree with TRBD1. Trimming took 5 bases from V and 4 from J; bases not matched to a gene: 4. Germline V gene data show CDR1 as LGHDT and CDR2 as YNNKEL (reference sequence). The length of the CDR3 is 15 residues. CDR3 protein: CASSGGTGGADTQYF. As DNA, the CDR3 is TGTGCCAGCAGCGGCGGGACAGGGGGCGCAGATACGCAGTATTTT.

The chain joins TRBV19 to TRBJ1-2; the match to TRBD1 covers 8 bases. CDR1 and CDR2 from the germline V gene are LNHDA and SQIVND (reference sequence). The CDR3 extends over 15 amino acids. With 3 bases clipped from V and 2 bases from J, the junction kept 5 bases outside the gene matches. CDR3 sequence (DNA): TGTGCCAGTAGTATCAACAGGGGGTCAAACTATGGCTACACCTTC. Its protein is CASSINRGSNYGYTF.

This clone was detected only a few times. J is TRBJ1-3 and V is TRBV5-1, with a weak D call TRBD1 (6 bases). Germline V gene sequence: CDR1 SGHRS, CDR2 YFSETQ. The CDR3 extends over 14 amino acids. Trimming stripped 5 bases from V and 3 bases from J, with 12 bases between. The CDR3 DNA reads as TGCGCCAGCAGTGTGACAGGTGATGGAAACACCATATATTTT. Protein product: CASSVTGDGNTIYF.

The genes are TRBV29-1 and TRBJ2-3; a weak D match, TRBD2 (5 bases). Germline CDR1 SQVTM, CDR2 ANQGSEA. V was pared by 6 bases and J by 8 bases, with 18 bases between. This CDR3 contains 13 residues. CDR3 residues: CSVPLQNAGTQYF. The CDR3 coding sequence is TGCAGCGTACCCCTCCAAAACGCGGGTACGCAGTATTTT.

This clone has just a few counts. The chain uses TRBV5-8 and TRBJ1-2, with D tentatively TRBD1 (6 bases). V dropped 5 bases and J dropped 7 bases, with 15 bases sitting between them. The CDR3 contains 13 residues. Germline V CDR1 and CDR2: SGHTS, YDEGEE. CDR3 sequence: CASRPTGTGGYTF. The CDR3 DNA reads as TGTGCCAGCAGGCCTACAGGGACGGGTGGCTACACCTTC.

This chain connects TRBV5-6 to TRBJ2-7; tentatively, D is TRBD2 (7 bases). The CDR3 has 14 residues. In germline, CDR1 is SGHDT, CDR2 YYEEEE. Trimming stripped 1 base from V and 5 bases from J, with 13 bases between. The CDR3: CASSLRGAGNEQYF. The CDR3 DNA reads TGTGCCAGCAGCTTGCGGGGGGCCGGGAACGAGCAGTACTTC.

The V call is TRBV6-2 or TRBV6-3, the J call TRBJ1-1; no firm D call. Germline V gives CDR1 MNHEY, CDR2 SVGEGT. This CDR3 is built from 13 residues. The V end lost 3 bases, the J end lost 1 base, and 6 bases lay between the germline ends. CDR3 loop: CASSYEENTEAFF. In DNA form, the CDR3 reads TGTGCCAGCAGTTATGAGGAGAACACTGAAGCTTTCTTT.

The V and J genes are TRBV5-1 and TRBJ1-2; 9 bases fit TRBD1. This CDR3 region has 14 residues. Looked up from germline, CDR1 is SGHRS and CDR2 is YFSETQ. The V segment lost 5 bases and the J segment 4 bases; nucleotides outside the gene matches: 6. In nucleotides, the CDR3 is TGCGCCAGCAGTGAGGGGACAGGGCCCTATGGCTACACCTTC. Translated, it gives CASSEGTGPYGYTF.

On this clone: This sample includes further DNA sequences coding for the same CDR3. The chain is built from TRBV12-3 or TRBV12-4 and TRBJ1-1, with D possibly TRBD1 on 6 matching bases. V shed 6 bases and J shed 2 bases, with 10 bases lying between them. The CDR3 is made up of 13 amino acids. CDR3 loop: CASRPTGNTEAFF. In nucleotides, the CDR3 is TGTGCCAGCAGGCCGACAGGAAACACTGAAGCTTTCTTT.

The genes are TRBV4-3 and TRBJ1-5; no firm D call. This CDR3 spans 14 amino acids. The V end lost 5 bases, the J end lost 5 bases, and 13 bases lay between the germline ends. Germline-derived CDR1 and CDR2 are LGHNA and YSLEER. The CDR3 protein is CASSEGLTDQPQHF. The CDR3 DNA sequence: TGCGCCAGCAGCGAGGGCCTGACGGATCAGCCCCAGCATTTT.